Below, 19 T cell receptor beta chains from the same sample are listed, as sequenced in a study of blood T cell repertoires in COVID-19. Assay used: immunoSEQ multiplex PCR; TCRdb lists only in-frame clones, some missing. The data show 80,000 to 95,000 clones, around 81% seen once. The sequencing input was peripheral blood. Receptors were obtained from a man older than 75 with acute or convalescent COVID-19.

This chain joins TRBV30 and TRBJ2-5; 9 bases line up with TRBD1. Germline CDR1 reads GTSNPN; CDR2 reads SVGIG (reference sequence). The CDR3 totals 14 residues. The J segment lost 4 bases and the V segment lost 2 bases, leaving 5 bases of the junction unmatched. The CDR3 loop reads CAWSWDRVRETQYF. In nucleotides, the CDR3 is TGTGCCTGGAGTTGGGACAGGGTAAGAGAGACCCAGTACTTC. The full variable domain, in which reference TRBV30 and TRBJ2-5 provide the parts outside the CDR3, is SQTIHQWPATLVQPVGSPLSLECTVEGTSNPNLYWYRQAAGRGLQLLFYSVGIGQISSEVPQNLSASRPQDRQFILSSKKLLLSDSGFYLCAWSWDRVRETQYFGPGTRLLVL.

There are a few counts of this clone. The chain couples TRBV24-1 to TRBJ2-2; 7 bases align to TRBD2. Germline-derived CDR1 and CDR2 are KGHDR and SFDVKD. CDR3 length: 14 residues. The junction had 5 bases not matched to a gene; V was cut back by 9 bases and J by 2 bases. The CDR3 nucleotides are TGTGCCACCGGGGGACTACTAAACACCGGGGAGCTGTTTTTT. Encoded protein: CATGGLLNTGELFF.

This clone was counted a few times. The V gene is TRBV7-9, the J gene TRBJ2-1; 13 bases map to TRBD2. There are 15 residues in the CDR3. V lost 5 bases, J lost 6 bases, and 4 bases stayed unmatched. The germline V gene encodes CDR1 SEHNR and CDR2 FQNEAQ (reference sequence). The CDR3 here is CASSPRTSGGNEQFF. CDR3 nucleotides: TGTGCCAGCAGCCCGAGGACTAGCGGGGGCAATGAGCAGTTCTTC.

This clone came up once. Other DNA sequences in this specimen translate into the identical CDR3. The chain links TRBV5-1 to TRBJ2-1; D possibly corresponds to TRBD2 (6 bases). V was pared by 1 base and J by 3 bases, with 11 bases between. The germline CDR1 and CDR2 sequences are SGHRS and YFSETQ. The CDR3 is 15 amino acids. CDR3: CASSLLAGSYNEQFF. Here the CDR3 DNA reads TGCGCCAGCAGCTTGCTCGCCGGGAGCTACAATGAGCAGTTCTTC. Full variable domain (outside the CDR3, taken from reference TRBV5-1 and TRBJ2-1): KAGVTQTPRYLIKTRGQQVTLSCSPISGHRSVSWYQQTPGQGLQFLFEYFSETQRNKGNFPGRFSGRQFSNSRSEMNVSTLELGDSALYLCASSLLAGSYNEQFFGPGTRLTVL.

This chain connects TRBV5-1 to TRBJ2-7, with 9 bases fitting TRBD1. The CDR3 spans 16 residues. Germline CDR1 reads SGHRS; CDR2 reads YFSETQ. J lost 6 bases, V lost 4 bases, and 14 bases had no gene match. CDR3 sequence (DNA): TGCGCCAGCAGCCCTATACAGGGGGCGATGTACCGCGAGCAGTACTTC. Translating gives CASSPIQGAMYREQYF.

On this clone: This sample also contains other DNA sequences that code for the same CDR3. The chain has TRBV2 and TRBJ1-5; TRBD1 matches at 7 bases. Germline V gene lookup returns CDR1 SNHLY and CDR2 FYNNEI. CDR3 size: 14 residues. With V trimmed by 6 bases and J by 2 bases, 4 bases remained unmatched. The CDR3 DNA is TGTGCCAGCAGCGACAGGGTTGGCAATCAGCCCCAGCATTTT. Its protein is CASSDRVGNQPQHF.

In nucleotides, the CDR3 is TGTGCCAGCAGCTTAGGACAGGTTGGACAGCCCCAGCATTTT. This codes for CASSLGQVGQPQHF. The V call is TRBV7-8, the J call TRBJ1-5; D possibly corresponds to TRBD1 (6 bases). V was pared by 1 base and J by 7 bases, with 11 bases between. The CDR3 sequence is 14 residues long. Germline V CDR1 and CDR2: SGHVS, FQNEAQ.

This clone was counted a few times. This sequence joins TRBV27 and TRBJ2-2; 9 nucleotides agree with TRBD2. In germline, CDR1 is MNHEY, CDR2 SMNVEV (reference sequence). V dropped 0 bases and J dropped 7; count of bases not matched to a gene: 3. This CDR3 comprises 15 residues. The DNA for the CDR3 is TGTGCCAGCAGTTTATCGGCTAGCGGGATCGGGGAGCTGTTTTTT. The encoded protein is CASSLSASGIGELFF.

This clone was seen more than once but under ten times. The chain links TRBV2 to TRBJ1-6; no firm D call. The CDR3 totals 13 residues. Between the trimmed V and J ends, which lost 4 bases and 6 bases, there was a span of 7 bases. The germline V gene has CDR1 SNHLY and CDR2 FYNNEI. CDR3: CASSASFNSPLHF. CDR3 bases: TGTGCCAGCAGTGCCTCTTTTAATTCACCCCTCCACTTT.

V usage is TRBV6-2 or TRBV6-3 and J usage is TRBJ2-3; D unresolved. The germline CDR1 and CDR2 sequences are MNHEY and SVGEGT. V lost 0 bases to trimming and J lost 2 bases, with 15 bases between them. CDR3 length: 17 amino acids. CDR3 DNA sequence: TGTGCCAGCAGTTACTCGAGGCGTCGCGCGGACACAGATACGCAGTATTTT. This sequence encodes CASSYSRRRADTDTQYF.

In nucleotides, the CDR3 is TGTGCCACCACAGGGTTAGGGGGCACAGATACGCAGTATTTT. Translation gives CATTGLGGTDTQYF. The J gene is TRBJ2-3, the V gene TRBV6-5, with D perhaps TRBD1 (6 bases). This CDR3 comprises 14 residues. V shed 10 bases and J shed 1 base, with 15 bases lying between them. Germline V gives CDR1 MNHEY, CDR2 SVGAGI.

The chain combines TRBV2 with TRBJ1-5, with D perhaps matching TRBD1 (6 bases). The CDR3 runs to 13 residues. Germline assignment: CDR1 SNHLY and CDR2 FYNNEI. Trimming took off 7 bases at V and 5 bases at J, with 12 bases between the two ends. CDR3 sequence reads: CASTGQLDQPQHF. The CDR3 DNA is TGTGCCAGCACCGGACAGTTGGATCAGCCCCAGCATTTT.

This clone has a handful of counts. The genes are TRBV5-1 and TRBJ1-2; tentative D call: TRBD1 (6 bases). CDR1 is SGHRS, CDR2 YFSETQ, per germline. V was shortened by 0 bases and J by 4 bases, with 10 bases between the two germline ends. This CDR3 is built from 14 residues. The DNA of the CDR3 is TGCGCCAGCAGCTTGGAGGGGGAAACCTATGGCTACACCTTC. Its protein product is CASSLEGETYGYTF.

The rearrangement joins TRBV28 to TRBJ1-3; D perhaps matches TRBD1 (5 bases). CDR1 MDHEN and CDR2 SYDVKM come from the germline V gene. V dropped 5 bases and J dropped 0 bases, with 14 bases sitting between them. The CDR3 length is 16 residues. The CDR3 protein is CASSIYRPNSGNTIYF. In DNA form, the CDR3 reads TGTGCCAGCAGTATCTACAGGCCTAACTCTGGAAACACCATATATTTT. Variable domain in full (rest from reference TRBV28 and TRBJ1-3): DVKVTQSSRYLVKRTGEKVFLECVQDMDHENMFWYRQDPGLGLRLIYFSYDVKMKEKGDIPEGYSVSREKKERFSLILESASTNQTSMYLCASSIYRPNSGNTIYFGEGSWLTVV.

This clone was seen a handful of times. The V and J genes are TRBV27 and TRBJ1-1; a weak D match, TRBD1 (5 bases). Germline CDR1 reads MNHEY; CDR2 reads SMNVEV (reference sequence). The ends were cut back, 6 bases at V and 4 bases at J, with 30 bases in the middle. The CDR3 loop spans 19 amino acids. In DNA form, the CDR3 reads TGTGCCAGCAGGGGCGGGGCTTCGGCAGGCGTAATGGGGAGCACTGAAGCTTTCTTT. Its protein is CASRGGASAGVMGSTEAFF.

The V gene is TRBV29-1, the J gene TRBJ2-1, with a tentative D call TRBD1 (6 bases). Germline-derived CDR1 and CDR2 are SQVTM and ANQGSEA. V was cut by 3 bases and J by 9 bases, with 12 bases left in between. The CDR3 extends over 12 amino acids. CDR3 residues: CSVDSGVGEQFF. The CDR3 nucleotides are TGCAGCGTTGACTCAGGGGTCGGTGAGCAGTTCTTC.

The rearrangement joins TRBV6-5 to TRBJ2-1; weak D call: TRBD2 (5 bases). The CDR3 totals 15 residues. Between the trimmed V and J ends, which lost 6 bases and 0 bases, there was a span of 12 bases. Germline values: CDR1 MNHEY, CDR2 SVGAGI. The CDR3 sequence: CASSSTGISYNEQFF. The CDR3 DNA sequence: TGTGCCAGCAGCTCGACGGGAATCTCCTACAATGAGCAGTTCTTC.

The rearrangement links TRBV24-1 to TRBJ2-3; 11 nucleotides line up with TRBD1. Germline V lookup: CDR1 KGHDR, CDR2 SFDVKD. Trimming took 5 bases from V and 0 from J; bases not matched to a gene: 3. CDR3 size: 16 residues. The CDR3 loop reads CATSGGDRGSTDTQYF. The CDR3 DNA reads as TGTGCCACCAGTGGGGGGGACAGGGGGAGCACAGATACGCAGTATTTT.

The rearrangement joins TRBV28 to TRBJ2-5; the match to TRBD1 covers 7 bases. The germline V gene has CDR1 MDHEN and CDR2 SYDVKM. The junction had 5 bases not matched to a gene; V was cut back by 6 bases and J by 1 base. The CDR3 spans 14 residues. CDR3 DNA: TGTGCCAGCAGCCCGGGACAGTTCCAAGAGACCCAGTACTTC. This gives the protein CASSPGQFQETQYF.